These 9 T cell receptor beta chains share one sample of origin, sequenced in a study of T-cell memory formation after mild COVID-19. MiXCR was run by TCRdb on the 5' RACE reads, yielding one entry per CDR3 protein. Of roughly 560,000 distinct CDR3 sequences listed, roughly 21% are singletons. The sequenced sample was PBMCs or a T cell subset sorted from them (not recorded which). The receptors derive from an adult woman who had mild COVID-19 (a few samples of this study predate the infection). Cell type and time point are not known.

The V call is TRBV13, the J call TRBJ1-1, with a tentative D call TRBD1 (6 bases). The germline V gene encodes CDR1 PRHDT and CDR2 FYEKMQ (reference sequence). The CDR3 spans 15 residues. V lost 2 bases and J 1 base, leaving 11 bases between the germline ends. The CDR3 here is CASSLTDSPNTEAFF. The CDR3 DNA follows: TGTGCCAGCAGCTTAACGGACAGCCCGAACACTGAAGCTTTCTTT.

There are a few counts of this clonotype. The rearrangement links TRBV30 to TRBJ1-1, with D possibly TRBD1 on 5 matching bases. The CDR3 covers 13 residues. Germline V gene data show CDR1 as GTSNPN and CDR2 as SVGIG (reference sequence). The V and J ends lost 3 bases and 4 bases respectively, with 12 bases between them. This CDR3 is CAWRGESLTEAFF. The CDR3 DNA reads TGTGCCTGGAGGGGGGAATCTCTCACTGAAGCTTTCTTT.

This clonotype has more than one count but fewer than ten. The chain employs TRBV5-1 and TRBJ1-1, with 8 bases matching TRBD1. The CDR3 has 15 residues. The germline V gene encodes CDR1 SGHRS and CDR2 YFSETQ. V shed 3 bases, J shed 0 bases, and the junction held 4 bases outside the gene matches. The CDR3 loop is CASSWRDRMNTEAFF. DNA of the CDR3: TGCGCCAGCAGCTGGAGGGACAGGATGAACACTGAAGCTTTCTTT.

The chain carries TRBV9 and TRBJ2-7; a weak D match, TRBD1 (6 bases). The CDR3 extends over 14 amino acids. The germline V and J ends were trimmed by 0 bases and 3 bases, with 10 bases remaining between them. The germline gives CDR1 SGDLS, CDR2 YYNGEE. This chain's CDR3 is CASSVETGNYEQYF. CDR3 DNA: TGTGCCAGCAGCGTAGAGACAGGAAACTACGAGCAGTACTTC. Combining the CDR3 with reference TRBV9 and TRBJ2-7 gives the whole variable domain DSGVTQTPKHLITATGQRVTLRCSPRSGDLSVYWYQQSLDQGLQFLIQYYNGEERAKGNILERFSAQQFPDLHSELNLSSLELGDSALYFCASSVETGNYEQYFGPGTRLTVT.

The J gene is TRBJ2-1, the V gene TRBV20-1; 10 nucleotides line up with TRBD2. The CDR3 covers 16 residues. CDR1 DFQATT and CDR2 SNEGSKA come from the germline V gene (reference sequence). Losses at the gene ends were 0 bases for V and 0 bases for J; bases not matched to a gene: 2. CDR3 residues: CSARDGLAVSYNEQFF. The CDR3 DNA sequence: TGCAGTGCTAGAGATGGACTAGCGGTCTCCTACAATGAGCAGTTCTTC.

This rearrangement joins TRBV5-6 to TRBJ2-1; a weak D match, TRBD1 (7 bases). CDR1 is SGHDT, CDR2 YYEEEE, per germline. Trimming cost V 0 bases and J 7 bases, with 26 bases left between them. This CDR3 is 19 amino acids long. This CDR3 reads CASSLAAWFGGGRENEQFF. In DNA form, the CDR3 reads TGTGCCAGCAGCTTGGCCGCTTGGTTCGGAGGGGGCAGAGAAAATGAGCAGTTCTTC.

The J gene is TRBJ1-6, the V gene TRBV12-3 or TRBV12-4; D is ambiguous. The V and J ends lost 7 bases and 10 bases respectively, with 14 bases between them. The CDR3 spans 13 residues. The CDR3 DNA follows: TGTGCCAGCAAGGCCGGGCGGGGATCACCCCTCCACTTT. It codes for CASKAGRGSPLHF.

The chain joins TRBV5-5 to TRBJ2-2; D remains ambiguous. With 3 bases removed from V and 6 bases from J, the gap between germline ends came to 15 bases. The CDR3 is 15 amino acids. CDR1 SGHKS and CDR2 YYEKEE come from the germline V gene (reference sequence). Here the CDR3 DNA reads TGTGCCAGCAGCTCGCGGCCCGGCAGCTCCGGGGAGCTGTTTTTT. This codes for CASSSRPGSSGELFF. The whole variable domain, remainder taken from reference TRBV5-5 and TRBJ2-2, is DAGVTQSPTHLIKTRGQQVTLRCSPISGHKSVSWYQQVLGQGPQFIFQYYEKEERGRGNFPDRFSARQFPNYSSELNVNALLLGDSALYLCASSSRPGSSGELFFGEGSRLTVL.

V and J are TRBV3-1 and TRBJ2-1; possible D gene TRBD1, 5 bases. The germline gives CDR1 LGHDT, CDR2 YNNKEL (reference sequence). Trimming took 0 bases from V and 3 from J, leaving 12 bases between them. The CDR3 has 16 residues. CDR3 DNA: TGTGCCAGCAGCCAAGAGCAGGGCTGGGGCTACAATGAGCAGTTCTTC. The encoded protein is CASSQEQGWGYNEQFF.